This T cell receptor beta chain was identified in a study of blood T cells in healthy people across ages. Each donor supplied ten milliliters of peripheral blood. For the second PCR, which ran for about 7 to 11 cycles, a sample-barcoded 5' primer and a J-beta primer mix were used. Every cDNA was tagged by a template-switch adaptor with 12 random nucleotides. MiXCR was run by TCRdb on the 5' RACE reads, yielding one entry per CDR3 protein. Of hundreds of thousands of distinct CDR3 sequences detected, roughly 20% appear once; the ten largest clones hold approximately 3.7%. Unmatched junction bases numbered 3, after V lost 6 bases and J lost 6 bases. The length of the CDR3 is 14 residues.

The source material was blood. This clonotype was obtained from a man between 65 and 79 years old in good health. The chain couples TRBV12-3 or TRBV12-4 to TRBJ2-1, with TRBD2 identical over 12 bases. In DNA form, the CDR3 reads TGTGCCAGCAGACTAGCGGGAGGTCTCAATGAGCAGTTCTTC. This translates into CASRLAGGLNEQFF.